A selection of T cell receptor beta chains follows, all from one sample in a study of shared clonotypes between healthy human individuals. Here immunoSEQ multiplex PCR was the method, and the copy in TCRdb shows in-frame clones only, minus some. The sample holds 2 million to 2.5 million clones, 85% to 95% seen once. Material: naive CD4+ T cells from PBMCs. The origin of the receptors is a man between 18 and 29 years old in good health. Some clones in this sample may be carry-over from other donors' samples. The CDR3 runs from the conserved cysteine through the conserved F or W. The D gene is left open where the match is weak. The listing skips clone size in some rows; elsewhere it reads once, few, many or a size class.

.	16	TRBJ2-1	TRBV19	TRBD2	TGTGCCAGTACCCGAGGACTAGCGGGGAACTACAATGAGCAGTTCTTC	CASTRGLAGNYNEQFF
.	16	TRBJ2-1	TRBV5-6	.	TGTGCCAGCAGCTTGGTGTTACAACCTGGGTACAATGAGCAGTTCTTC	CASSLVLQPGYNEQFF
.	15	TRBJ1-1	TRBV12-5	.	TGTGCTAGTGGCAAAGAACGAGGGCCGGGCACTGAAGCTTTCTTT	CASGKERGPGTEAFF
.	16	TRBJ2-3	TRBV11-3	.	TGTGCCAGCAGCTCCCCTTTAGCGGAGAGCACAGATACGCAGTATTTT	CASSSPLAESTDTQYF
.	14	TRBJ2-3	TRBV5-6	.	TGTGCCAGCAGCTTCGGGCCCCGCACAGATACGCAGTATTTT	CASSFGPRTDTQYF
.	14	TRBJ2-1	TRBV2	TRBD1	TGTGCCAGCGATCCCCAGGGGGCGGAAAATGAGCAGTTCTTC	CASDPQGAENEQFF
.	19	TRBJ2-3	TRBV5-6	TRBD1	TGTGCCAGCAGCCCAGCTCGATTCCGGGACAGGGGATCGACAGATACGCAGTATTTT	CASSPARFRDRGSTDTQYF
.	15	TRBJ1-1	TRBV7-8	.	TGTGCCAGCAGCCCGGTGCCGCTTGGGGACACTGAAGCTTTCTTT	CASSPVPLGDTEAFF
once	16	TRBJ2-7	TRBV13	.	TGTGCCAGCAGCTTAGGCCGAAGGCAGAATTTCTACGAGCAGTACTTC	CASSLGRRQNFYEQYF
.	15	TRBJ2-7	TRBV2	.	TGTGCCAGCAGGAGGGAAGGGGCGAGCGTCTACGAGCAGTACTTC	CASRREGASVYEQYF
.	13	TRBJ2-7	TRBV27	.	TGTGCCAGCAGTTTCGACCGGGGCTACGAGCAGTACTTC	CASSFDRGYEQYF
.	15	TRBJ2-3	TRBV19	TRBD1	TGTGCCACCTCCCCGGGACAGACCTTCACAGATACGCAGTATTTT	CATSPGQTFTDTQYF
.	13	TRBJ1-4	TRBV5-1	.	TGCGCCAGCAGCTTGGTTGTCGGGGAAAAACTGTTTTTT	CASSLVVGEKLFF
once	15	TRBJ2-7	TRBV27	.	TGTGCCAGCAGTTCGCCGGGGCTAGCCAACTACGAGCAGTACTTC	CASSSPGLANYEQYF
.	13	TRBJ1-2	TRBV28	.	TGTGCCAGCCGCGGGCCCGTCAACTATGGCTACACCTTC	CASRGPVNYGYTF
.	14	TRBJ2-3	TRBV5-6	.	TGTGCCAGCAGCCCGGACAGTCGCACAGATACGCAGTATTTT	CASSPDSRTDTQYF
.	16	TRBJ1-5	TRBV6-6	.	TGTGCCAGCAGTTCGTCTACGGTCGAGAGCAATCAGCCCCAGCATTTT	CASSSSTVESNQPQHF
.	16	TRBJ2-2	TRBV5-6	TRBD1	TGTGCCAGCAGCGGGACCAGGGGGACGCGAACCGGGGAGCTGTTTTTT	CASSGTRGTRTGELFF
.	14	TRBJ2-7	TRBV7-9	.	TGTGCCAGCAGCTTTACGGGCCCTACCTACGAGCAGTACTTC	CASSFTGPTYEQYF
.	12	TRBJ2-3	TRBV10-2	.	TGCGCCAGCAGGGGAAACACAGATACGCAGTATTTT	CASRGNTDTQYF
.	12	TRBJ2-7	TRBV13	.	TGTGCCAGCAGCCTATATACGGGAGAGCAGTACTTC	CASSLYTGEQYF
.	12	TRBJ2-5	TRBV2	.	TGTGCCAGCAGAGGGTACCAAGAGACCCAGTACTTC	CASRGYQETQYF
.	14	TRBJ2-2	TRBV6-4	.	TGTGCCAGCAGTGATCGGACTAACACCGGGGAGCTGTTTTTT	CASSDRTNTGELFF
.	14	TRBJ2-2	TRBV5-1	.	TGCGCCAGCAGCTTGGACTCCGGGGCCGGGGAGCTGTTTTTT	CASSLDSGAGELFF
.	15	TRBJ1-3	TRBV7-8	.	TGTGCCAGCAGCTTAGGGCAGACGCTTGGAAACACCATATATTTT	CASSLGQTLGNTIYF
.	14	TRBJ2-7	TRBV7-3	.	TGTGCCAGCAGTCCCTCTAGCGAGCCCTACGAGCAGTACTTC	CASSPSSEPYEQYF
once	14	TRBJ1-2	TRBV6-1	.	TGTGCCAGCAGGTCAGCGGGGGCTGACTATGGCTACACCTTC	CASRSAGADYGYTF
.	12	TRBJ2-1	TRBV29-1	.	TGCAGCGTTGAAATTTTGGACACAAGGCAGTTCTTC	CSVEILDTRQFF
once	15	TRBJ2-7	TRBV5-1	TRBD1	TGCGCCAGCAGCTCGTTCTACAGGGGGTCGTACGAGCAGTACTTC	CASSSFYRGSYEQYF
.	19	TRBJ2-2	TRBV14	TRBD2	TGTGCCAGCAGCCAAGATAGTGGGCTAGCGGGAATCTACACCGGGGAGCTGTTTTTT	CASSQDSGLAGIYTGELFF
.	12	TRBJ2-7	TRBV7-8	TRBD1	TGTGCCAGCAGCCCACAGGGGGCGCAGCAGTACTTC	CASSPQGAQQYF
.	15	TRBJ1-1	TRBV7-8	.	TGTGCCAGCAGCTTCCCACCAGCGGGTTACACTGAAGCTTTCTTT	CASSFPPAGYTEAFF
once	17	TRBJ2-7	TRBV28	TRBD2	TGTGCCAGCAGTCCGTACCTTCTAGCGGGAGCTCCCCACGAGCAGTACTTC	CASSPYLLAGAPHEQYF
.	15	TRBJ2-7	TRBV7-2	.	TGTGCCAGCAGCTTAAGCCGACAGTCAGCGTACGAGCAGTACTTC	CASSLSRQSAYEQYF
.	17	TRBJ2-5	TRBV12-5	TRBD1	TGTGCTAGGGTAGCCGAAGATCCGGGACAGGGAAAAGAGACCCAGTACTTC	CARVAEDPGQGKETQYF
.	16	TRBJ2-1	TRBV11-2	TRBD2	TGTGCCAGCAGCTTAGGTGGGAGGGCTTGGGGCAATGAGCAGTTCTTC	CASSLGGRAWGNEQFF
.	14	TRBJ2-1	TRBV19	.	TGTGCCAGTAGTATAGATGGAGCACGCAATGAGCAGTTCTTC	CASSIDGARNEQFF
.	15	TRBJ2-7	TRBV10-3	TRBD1	TGTGCCACCGGGGGTAGGCAGGGGGCGCTGGACGAGCAGTACTTC	CATGGRQGALDEQYF
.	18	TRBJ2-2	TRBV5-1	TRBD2	TGCGCCAGCAGTATCGGACTAGCGGGTACCCCGGGCACCGGGGAGCTGTTTTTT	CASSIGLAGTPGTGELFF
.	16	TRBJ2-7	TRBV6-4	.	TGTGCCAGCAGTGACTCTAGCGGAAGTCGCTCCTACGAGCAGTACTTC	CASSDSSGSRSYEQYF
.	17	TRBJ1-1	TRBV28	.	TGTGCCAGCAGTTTAGTGACCCCGGGTACGGCGAACACTGAAGCTTTCTTT	CASSLVTPGTANTEAFF
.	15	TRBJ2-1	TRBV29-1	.	TGCAGCGTTTTCGGGGGCTGGCTAGCGGACAATGAGCAGTTCTTC	CSVFGGWLADNEQFF
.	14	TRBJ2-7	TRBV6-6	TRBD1	TGTGCCAGCAGTTACTCGAACAGGGGGGACGAGCAGTACTTC	CASSYSNRGDEQYF
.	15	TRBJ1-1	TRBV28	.	TGTGCCAGCAGTTTGGCTTGGGGGGCGCCCTCTGAAGCTTTCTTT	CASSLAWGAPSEAFF
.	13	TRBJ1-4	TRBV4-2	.	TGTGCCAGCAGCCTCAGCCTTAATGAAAAACTGTTTTTT	CASSLSLNEKLFF
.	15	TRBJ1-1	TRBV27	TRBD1	TGTGCCAGCAGGTACCAGGGGGCAAGGGGGACTGAAGCTTTCTTT	CASRYQGARGTEAFF
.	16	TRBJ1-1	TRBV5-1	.	TGCGCCAGCAGCCCCCTACCCGGGACATCGAACACTGAAGCTTTCTTT	CASSPLPGTSNTEAFF
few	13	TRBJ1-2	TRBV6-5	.	TGTGCCAGCAGTTACTCCCATGGCTATGGCTACACCTTC	CASSYSHGYGYTF
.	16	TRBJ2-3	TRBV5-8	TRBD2	TGTGCCAGCAGCTTAGGTACAGCGGGAGTGGCAGATACGCAGTATTTT	CASSLGTAGVADTQYF
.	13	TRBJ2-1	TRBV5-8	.	TGTGCCAGCAGGGCCCCAGGTCTCAATGAGCAGTTCTTC	CASRAPGLNEQFF
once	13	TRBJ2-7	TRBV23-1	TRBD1	TGCGCCAGTCCCCGGACAGGAGCCTACGAGCAGTACTTC	CASPRTGAYEQYF
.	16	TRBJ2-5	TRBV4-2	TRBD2	TGTGCCAGCAGGTGGGCGGGAGGGCCCCGGGAAGAGACCCAGTACTTC	CASRWAGGPREETQYF
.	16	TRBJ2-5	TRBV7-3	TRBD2	TGTGCCAGCAGCCCTGCACATGGGACTAGCCAAGAGACCCAGTACTTC	CASSPAHGTSQETQYF